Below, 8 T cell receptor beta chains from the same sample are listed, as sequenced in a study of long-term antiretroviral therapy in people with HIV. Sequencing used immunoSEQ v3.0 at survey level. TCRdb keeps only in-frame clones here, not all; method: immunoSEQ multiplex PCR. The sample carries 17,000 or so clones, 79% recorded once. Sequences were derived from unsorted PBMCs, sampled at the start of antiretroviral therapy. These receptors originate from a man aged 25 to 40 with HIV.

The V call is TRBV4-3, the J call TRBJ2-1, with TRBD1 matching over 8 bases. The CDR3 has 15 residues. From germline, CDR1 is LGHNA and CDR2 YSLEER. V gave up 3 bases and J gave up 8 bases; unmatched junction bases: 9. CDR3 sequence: CASSHSPDRADEQFF. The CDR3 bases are TGCGCCAGCAGCCACTCTCCGGACAGGGCGGATGAGCAGTTCTTC.

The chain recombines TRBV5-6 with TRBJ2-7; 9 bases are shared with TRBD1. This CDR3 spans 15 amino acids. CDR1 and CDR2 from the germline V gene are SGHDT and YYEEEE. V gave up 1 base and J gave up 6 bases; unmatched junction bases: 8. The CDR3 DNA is TGTGCCAGCAGCTTGCGGGACAGGGAGTTGAGCGAGCAGTACTTC. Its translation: CASSLRDRELSEQYF.

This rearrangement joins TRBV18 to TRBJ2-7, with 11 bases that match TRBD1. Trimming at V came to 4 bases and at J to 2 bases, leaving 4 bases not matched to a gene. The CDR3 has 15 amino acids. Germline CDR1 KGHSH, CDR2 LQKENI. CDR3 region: CASSLPGQGAYEQYF. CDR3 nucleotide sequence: TGTGCCAGCTCACTACCGGGACAGGGGGCCTACGAGCAGTACTTC.

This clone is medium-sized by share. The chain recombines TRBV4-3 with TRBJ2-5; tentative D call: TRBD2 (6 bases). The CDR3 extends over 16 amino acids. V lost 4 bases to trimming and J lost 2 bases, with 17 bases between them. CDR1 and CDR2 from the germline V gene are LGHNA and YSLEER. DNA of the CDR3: TGCGCCAGCAGCCCCCGCGTAACGGGAGCTCAAGAGACCCAGTACTTC. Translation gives CASSPRVTGAQETQYF.

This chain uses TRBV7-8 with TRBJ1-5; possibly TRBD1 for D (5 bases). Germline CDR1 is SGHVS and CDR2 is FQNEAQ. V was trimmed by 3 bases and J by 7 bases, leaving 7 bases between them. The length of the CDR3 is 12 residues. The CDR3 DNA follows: TGTGCCAGCAGCTTGGGGGACCAGCCCCAGCATTTT. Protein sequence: CASSLGDQPQHF.

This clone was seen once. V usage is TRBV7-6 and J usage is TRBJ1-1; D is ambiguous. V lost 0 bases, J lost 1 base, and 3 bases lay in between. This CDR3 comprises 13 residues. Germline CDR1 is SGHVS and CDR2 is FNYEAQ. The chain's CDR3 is CASSLAGNTEAFF. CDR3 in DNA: TGTGCCAGCAGCTTAGCAGGGAACACTGAAGCTTTCTTT. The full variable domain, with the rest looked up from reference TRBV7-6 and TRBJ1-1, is GAGVSQSPRYKVTKRGQDVALRCDPISGHVSLYWYRQALGQGPEFLTYFNYEAQQDKSGLPNDRFSAERPEGSISTLTIQRTEQRDSAMYRCASSLAGNTEAFFGQGTRLTVV.

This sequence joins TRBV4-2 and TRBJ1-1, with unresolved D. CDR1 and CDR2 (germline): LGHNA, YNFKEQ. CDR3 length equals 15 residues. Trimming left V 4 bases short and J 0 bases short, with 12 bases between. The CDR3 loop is CASSLDPILNTEAFF. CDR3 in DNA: TGTGCCAGCAGCCTGGACCCGATTCTGAACACTGAAGCTTTCTTT.

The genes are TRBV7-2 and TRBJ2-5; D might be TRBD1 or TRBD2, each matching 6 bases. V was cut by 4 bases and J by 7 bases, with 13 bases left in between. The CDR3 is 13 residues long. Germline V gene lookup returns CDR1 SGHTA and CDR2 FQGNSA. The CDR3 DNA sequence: TGTGCCAGCAGCTACGGGGGCTCTGGGACCCAGTACTTC. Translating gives CASSYGGSGTQYF. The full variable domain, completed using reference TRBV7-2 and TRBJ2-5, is GAGVSQSPSNKVTEKGKDVELRCDPISGHTALYWYRQSLGQGLEFLIYFQGNSAPDKSGLPSDRFSAERTGGSVSTLTIQRTQQEDSAVYLCASSYGGSGTQYFGPGTRLLVL.